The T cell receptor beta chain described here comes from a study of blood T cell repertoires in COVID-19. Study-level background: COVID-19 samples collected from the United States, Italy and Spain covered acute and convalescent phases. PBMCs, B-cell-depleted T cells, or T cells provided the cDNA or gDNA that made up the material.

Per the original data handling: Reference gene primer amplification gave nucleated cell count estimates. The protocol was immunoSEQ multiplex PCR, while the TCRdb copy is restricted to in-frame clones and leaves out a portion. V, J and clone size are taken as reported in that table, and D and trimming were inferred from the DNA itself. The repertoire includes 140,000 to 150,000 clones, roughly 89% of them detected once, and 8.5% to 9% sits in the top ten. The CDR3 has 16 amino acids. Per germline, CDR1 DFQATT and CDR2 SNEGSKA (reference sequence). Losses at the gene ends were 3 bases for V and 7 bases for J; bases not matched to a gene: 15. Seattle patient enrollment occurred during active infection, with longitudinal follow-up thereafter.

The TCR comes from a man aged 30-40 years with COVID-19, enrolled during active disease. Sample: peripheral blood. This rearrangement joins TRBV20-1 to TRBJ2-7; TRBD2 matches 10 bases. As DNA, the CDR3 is TGCAGTGCTAGTCGGGCTAGCGGGAGATCTTGGGGAGAGCAGTACTTC. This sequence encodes CSASRASGRSWGEQYF.